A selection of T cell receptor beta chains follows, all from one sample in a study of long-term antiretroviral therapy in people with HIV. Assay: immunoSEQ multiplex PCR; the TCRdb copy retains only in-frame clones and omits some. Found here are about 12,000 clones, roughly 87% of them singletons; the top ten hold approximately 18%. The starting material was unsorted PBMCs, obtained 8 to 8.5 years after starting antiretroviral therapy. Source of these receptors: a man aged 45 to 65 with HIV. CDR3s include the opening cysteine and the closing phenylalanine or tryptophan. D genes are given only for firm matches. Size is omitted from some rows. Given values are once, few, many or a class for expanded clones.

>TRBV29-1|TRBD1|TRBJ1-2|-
CSVGDRDSTSNYGYTF
TGCAGCGTTGGGGACAGGGATAGTACATCCAACTATGGCTACACCTTC
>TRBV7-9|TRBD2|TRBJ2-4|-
CASSLALGGKNIQYF
TGTGCCAGCAGCTTAGCGCTCGGGGGGAAAAACATTCAGTACTTC
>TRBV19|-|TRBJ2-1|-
CASSIVWGASYNEQFF
TGTGCCAGTAGTATAGTCTGGGGGGCGTCCTACAATGAGCAGTTCTTC
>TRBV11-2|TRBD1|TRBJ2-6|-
CASSWGQLSPSGANVLTF
TGTGCCAGCAGCTGGGGACAGCTTTCCCCCTCTGGGGCCAACGTCCTGACTTTC
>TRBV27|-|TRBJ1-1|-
CASKTGSGAFF
TGTGCCAGTAAGACGGGATCCGGAGCTTTCTTT
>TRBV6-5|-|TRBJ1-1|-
CASSSYLTTEAFF
TGTGCCAGCAGTTCATATTTGACCACTGAAGCTTTCTTT
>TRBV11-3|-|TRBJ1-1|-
CASSLIGVGVWDTEAFF
TGTGCCAGCAGCTTAATTGGGGTGGGGGTTTGGGACACTGAAGCTTTCTTT
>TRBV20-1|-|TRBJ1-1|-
CSARGAEAFF
TGCAGTGCTAGGGGGGCTGAAGCTTTCTTT
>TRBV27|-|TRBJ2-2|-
CASRESTGELFF
TGTGCCAGCAGGGAAAGCACCGGGGAGCTGTTTTTT
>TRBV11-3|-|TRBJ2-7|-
CASSLVSLAIYEQYF
TGTGCCAGCAGCTTAGTATCCCTAGCGATCTACGAGCAGTACTTC
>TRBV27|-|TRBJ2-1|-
CASSLRAVPDEQFF
TGTGCCAGCAGTTTACGGGCAGTGCCCGATGAGCAGTTCTTC
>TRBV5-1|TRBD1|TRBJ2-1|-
CASSPLVRDRGQNNEQFF
TGCGCCAGCAGCCCGCTGGTCCGGGACAGGGGTCAAAACAATGAGCAGTTCTTC
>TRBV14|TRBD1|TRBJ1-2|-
CASSAHDRVPNYGYTF
TGTGCCAGCAGCGCCCACGACAGGGTACCTAACTATGGCTACACCTTC
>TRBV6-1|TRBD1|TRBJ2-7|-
CASSEGQGLPYEQYF
TGTGCCAGCAGTGAGGGACAGGGACTCCCCTACGAGCAGTACTTC
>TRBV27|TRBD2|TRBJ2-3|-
CASSSQTSGGAQDTQYF
TGTGCCAGCAGTTCGCAGACTAGCGGGGGGGCACAAGATACGCAGTATTTT
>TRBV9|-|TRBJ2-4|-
CASSVAVYRIKNIQYF
TGTGCCAGCAGCGTGGCGGTCTATAGGATCAAAAACATTCAGTACTTC
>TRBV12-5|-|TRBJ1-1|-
CASWGRSNTEAFF
TGTGCTAGTTGGGGTAGGTCTAACACTGAAGCTTTCTTT
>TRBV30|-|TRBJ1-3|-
CAWGSGSSGNTIYF
TGTGCCTGGGGAAGTGGGTCGTCTGGAAACACCATATATTTT
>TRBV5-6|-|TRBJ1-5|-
CASSPLGQRDQPQHF
TGTGCCAGCAGCCCCCTCGGACAGCGGGATCAGCCCCAGCATTTT
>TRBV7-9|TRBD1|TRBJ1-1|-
CASSTFNRGGTEAFF
TGTGCCAGCAGCACCTTTAACAGGGGAGGGACTGAAGCTTTCTTT
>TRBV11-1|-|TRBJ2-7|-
CASSSIRTAAYEQYF
TGTGCCAGCAGCTCAATCAGGACAGCAGCCTACGAGCAGTACTTC
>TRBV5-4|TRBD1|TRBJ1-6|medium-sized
CASSFDRESPLHF
TGTGCCAGCAGCTTCGACAGGGAATCACCCCTCCACTTT
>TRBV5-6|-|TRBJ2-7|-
CASSLGRGHYEQYF
TGTGCCAGCAGCTTGGGTCGGGGGCACTACGAGCAGTACTTC
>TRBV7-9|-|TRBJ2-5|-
CASSFGSLQETQYF
TGTGCCAGCAGCTTCGGCAGCTTGCAAGAGACCCAGTACTTC
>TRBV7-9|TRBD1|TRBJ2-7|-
CASSQAGTGIYEQYF
TGTGCCAGCAGCCAGGCCGGGACAGGGATCTACGAGCAGTACTTC
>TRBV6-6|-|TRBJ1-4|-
CASSPGTLGGGEKLFF
TGTGCCAGCAGCCCGGGTACCCTGGGGGGGGGCGAAAAACTGTTTTTT
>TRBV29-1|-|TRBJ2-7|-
CSVKEGYEQYF
TGCAGCGTGAAAGAGGGGTACGAGCAGTACTTC
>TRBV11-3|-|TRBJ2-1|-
CASSLDLGSSYNEQFF
TGTGCCAGCAGCTTAGATCTCGGGAGCTCCTACAATGAGCAGTTCTTC
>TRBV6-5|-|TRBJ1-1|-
CASSYDRSEAFF
TGTGCCAGCAGTTACGACAGATCTGAAGCTTTCTTT
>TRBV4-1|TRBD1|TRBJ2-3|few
CASSRLTGMGTDTQYF
TGCGCCAGCAGCCGGTTGACAGGGATGGGTACAGATACGCAGTATTTT
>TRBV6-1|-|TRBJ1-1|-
CASFFRGGNIGAFF
TGTGCCAGTTTTTTCAGAGGGGGGAACATTGGAGCTTTCTTT
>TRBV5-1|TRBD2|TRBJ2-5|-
CASSLWGGIQETQYF
TGCGCCAGCAGCTTGTGGGGGGGAATCCAAGAGACCCAGTACTTC
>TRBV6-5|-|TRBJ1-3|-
CASSPTDSSGNTIYF
TGTGCCAGCAGCCCAACAGATAGCTCTGGAAACACCATATATTTT
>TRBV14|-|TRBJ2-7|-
CASSQPGTGSSYEQYF
TGTGCCAGCAGCCAACCCGGGACGGGGAGCTCCTACGAGCAGTACTTC
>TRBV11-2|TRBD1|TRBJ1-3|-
CASSRTGAGNTIYF
TGTGCCAGCAGCCGGACAGGGGCCGGAAACACCATATATTTT
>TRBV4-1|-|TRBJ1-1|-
CASSQGNTEAFF
TGCGCCAGCAGCCAAGGGAACACTGAAGCTTTCTTT
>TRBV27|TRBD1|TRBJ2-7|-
CASSLTRQGGSYEQYF
TGTGCCAGCAGTCTTACAAGACAGGGGGGCTCCTACGAGCAGTACTTC
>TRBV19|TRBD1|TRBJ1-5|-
CASSLQGTQPQHF
TGTGCCAGTAGTTTACAGGGGACCCAGCCCCAGCATTTT
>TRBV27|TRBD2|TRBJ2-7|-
CASSLGGGSDEQYF
TGTGCCAGCAGTTTAGGGGGGGGTTCTGACGAGCAGTACTTC
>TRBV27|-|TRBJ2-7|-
CASSLSGGQLYEQYF
TGTGCCAGCAGTTTATCAGGAGGACAGCTTTACGAGCAGTACTTC
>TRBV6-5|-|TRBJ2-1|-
CASSYSGGGKEFF
TGTGCCAGCAGTTACTCCGGGGGAGGAAAGGAGTTCTTC
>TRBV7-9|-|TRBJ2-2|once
CASSLVLDTGELFF
TGTGCCAGCAGCTTAGTGTTGGACACCGGGGAGCTGTTTTTT
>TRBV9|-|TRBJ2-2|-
CASSPGSFSSTGELFF
TGTGCCAGCAGCCCCGGATCTTTCAGTAGCACCGGGGAGCTGTTTTTT
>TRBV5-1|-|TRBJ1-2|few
CASSGGVLYGYTF
TGCGCCAGCAGCGGAGGGGTCCTCTATGGCTACACCTTC
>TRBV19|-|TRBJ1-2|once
CASWSRDRVLNYGYTF
TGTGCCAGTTGGTCGAGGGATCGGGTTCTCAACTATGGCTACACCTTC
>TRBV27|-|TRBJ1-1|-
CASSFQKYTEAFF
TGTGCCAGCAGTTTTCAAAAGTACACTGAAGCTTTCTTT
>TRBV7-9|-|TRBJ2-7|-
CASSYGLSTSYEQYF
TGTGCCAGCAGCTACGGACTATCGACTTCCTACGAGCAGTACTTC
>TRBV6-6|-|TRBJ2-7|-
CASSYGGPSYEQYF
TGTGCCAGCAGTTACGGGGGACCTTCCTACGAGCAGTACTTC
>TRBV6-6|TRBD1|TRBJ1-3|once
CASSPGTGGNTIYF
TGTGCCAGCAGCCCCGGGACAGGTGGAAACACCATATATTTT
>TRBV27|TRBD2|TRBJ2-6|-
CASSLLRGWDYSGANVLTF
TGTGCCAGCAGTTTATTGCGGGGTTGGGACTACTCTGGGGCCAACGTCCTGACTTTC
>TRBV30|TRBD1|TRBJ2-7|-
CAWSVGTGGDEQYF
TGTGCCTGGAGTGTAGGGACAGGGGGTGACGAGCAGTACTTC
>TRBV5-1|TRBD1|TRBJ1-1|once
CASSLGDRTNTEAFF
TGCGCCAGCAGCTTGGGGGACAGGACGAACACTGAAGCTTTCTTT
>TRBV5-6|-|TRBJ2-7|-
CASSLGQLPSYEQYF
TGTGCCAGCAGCTTGGGTCAGCTCCCCTCCTACGAGCAGTACTTC
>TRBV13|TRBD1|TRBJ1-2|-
CASSPWGTGNGYTF
TGTGCCAGCAGTCCTTGGGGGACAGGCAATGGCTACACCTTC
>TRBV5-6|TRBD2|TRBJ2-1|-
CASSLGSGGSYNEQFF
TGTGCCAGCAGCTTGGGAAGCGGGGGGTCCTACAATGAGCAGTTCTTC
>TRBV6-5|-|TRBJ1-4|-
CASSYDPGGVQDKLFF
TGTGCCAGCAGTTACGACCCCGGGGGGGTACAGGATAAACTGTTTTTT
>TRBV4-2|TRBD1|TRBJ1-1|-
CASSPHGQGGTEAFF
TGTGCCAGCAGCCCTCACGGACAGGGGGGCACTGAAGCTTTCTTT
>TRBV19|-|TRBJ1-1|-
CASSMSGGMNTEAFF
TGTGCCAGTAGTATGTCGGGGGGGATGAACACTGAAGCTTTCTTT
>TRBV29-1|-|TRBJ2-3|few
CSVERQESTDTQYF
TGCAGCGTTGAGAGACAGGAGTCCACAGATACGCAGTATTTT